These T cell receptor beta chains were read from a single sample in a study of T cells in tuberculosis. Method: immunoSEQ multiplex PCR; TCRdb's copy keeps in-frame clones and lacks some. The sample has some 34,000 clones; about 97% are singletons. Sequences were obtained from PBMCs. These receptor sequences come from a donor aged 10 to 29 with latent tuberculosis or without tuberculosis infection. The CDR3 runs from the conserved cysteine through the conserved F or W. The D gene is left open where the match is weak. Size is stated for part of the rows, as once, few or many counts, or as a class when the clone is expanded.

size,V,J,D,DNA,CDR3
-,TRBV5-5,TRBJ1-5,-,TGTGCCAGCAGCGTAATACCAGATCAGCCCCAGCATTTT,CASSVIPDQPQHF
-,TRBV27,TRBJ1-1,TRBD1,TGTGCCAGCATGCGTTGGGGACAGGGCGCCACTGAAGCTTTCTTT,CASMRWGQGATEAFF
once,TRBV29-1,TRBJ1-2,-,TGCAGCGTTGACAGGCCAGGGAATGGCTACACCTTC,CSVDRPGNGYTF
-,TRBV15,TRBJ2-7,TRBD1,TGTGCCACCAGCATTGATACCGGGACAGGGGGCGAGCAGTACTTC,CATSIDTGTGGEQYF
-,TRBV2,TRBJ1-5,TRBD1,TGTGCCAGCAGTCTCAGGGGGAGAAACAATCAGCCCCAGCATTTT,CASSLRGRNNQPQHF
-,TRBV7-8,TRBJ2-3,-,TGTGCCAGCAGCTTCGACGGACAGTTCGTAGATACGCAGTATTTT,CASSFDGQFVDTQYF
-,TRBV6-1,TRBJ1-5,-,TGTGCCAGCAGTATCAGTCATCAGCCCCAGCATTTT,CASSISHQPQHF
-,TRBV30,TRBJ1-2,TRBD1,TGTGCCTGGAGTGCACCGACAGGGCCCACCTATGGCTACACCTTC,CAWSAPTGPTYGYTF
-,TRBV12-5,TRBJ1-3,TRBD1,TGTGCTAGTGGTTTGGAAATCGGACAGGGCGCCATATATTTT,CASGLEIGQGAIYF
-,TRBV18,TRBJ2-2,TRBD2,TGTGCCAGCTCACCGGGGGGGACCGGGGAGCTGTTTTTT,CASSPGGTGELFF
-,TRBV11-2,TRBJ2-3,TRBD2,TGTGCCAGCAGCTTGGAATATACTAGCGGACACACAGATACGCAGTATTTT,CASSLEYTSGHTDTQYF
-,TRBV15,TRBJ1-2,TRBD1,TGTGCCACCAGCAGAGATGCAGGGTCGGGGACAGGGGCTCCGAGGTATGGCTACACCTTC,CATSRDAGSGTGAPRYGYTF
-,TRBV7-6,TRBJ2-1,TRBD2,TGTGCCAGCAGCTTGGGACTAGCCCCTTCAAATGAGCAGTTCTTC,CASSLGLAPSNEQFF
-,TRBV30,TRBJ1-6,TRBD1,TGTGCCTGGAGTGTACGACAGGGGGCTTCACCCCTCCACTTT,CAWSVRQGASPLHF
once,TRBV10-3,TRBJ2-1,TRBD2,TGTGCCATCAGCGGCGGGAGAAGCGGGAATGAGCAGTTCTTC,CAISGGRSGNEQFF
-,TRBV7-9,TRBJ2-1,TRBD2,TGTGCCAGCAACGTAGCGGGAGTAGATGAGCAGTTCTTC,CASNVAGVDEQFF
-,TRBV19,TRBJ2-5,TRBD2,TGTGCCAGTAGTGAGACTAGCGGGGGGTATGAGACCCAGTACTTC,CASSETSGGYETQYF
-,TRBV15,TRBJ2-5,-,TGTGCCACCAGCAGAGCCGGAGAGCCAAAAGAGACCCAGTACTTC,CATSRAGEPKETQYF
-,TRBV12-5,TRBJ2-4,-,TGTGCTAGTGGTTCGGGGGTTCCTCTAGCCAAAAACATTCAGTACTTC,CASGSGVPLAKNIQYF
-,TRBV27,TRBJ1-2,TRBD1,TGTGCCAGCAGCCATCAGGGGGCGCAACTGAACTATGGCTACACCTTC,CASSHQGAQLNYGYTF
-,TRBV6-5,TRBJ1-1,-,TGTGCCAGCAGTTATATAGGGGGCACTGAAGCTTTCTTT,CASSYIGGTEAFF
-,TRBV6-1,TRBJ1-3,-,TGTGCCAGCAGTGAAGCGCTCAATAACGGTAGAGCCTCTGGAAACACCATATATTTT,CASSEALNNGRASGNTIYF
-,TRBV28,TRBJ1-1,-,TGTGCCAGCAGTCGAGAAAGGAGGAACACTGAAGCTTTCTTT,CASSRERRNTEAFF
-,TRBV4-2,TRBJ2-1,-,TGTGCCAGCAGCGTTCGGGACTCGGAAAATGAGCAGTTCTTC,CASSVRDSENEQFF
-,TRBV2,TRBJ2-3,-,TGTGCCAGCAGTACTAGCAGCACAGATACGCAGTATTTT,CASSTSSTDTQYF
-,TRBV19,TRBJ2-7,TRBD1,TGTGCCAGTAGTCCGGACAGGGCAAAGGACGAGCAGTACTTC,CASSPDRAKDEQYF
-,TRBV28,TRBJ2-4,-,TGTGCCAGCAGCTACAGGGAAGGGGACAAAAACATTCAGTACTTC,CASSYREGDKNIQYF
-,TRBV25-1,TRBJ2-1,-,TGTGCCTCCGAGGTGGGGACAAGGGCCTACAATGAGCAGTTCTTC,CASEVGTRAYNEQFF
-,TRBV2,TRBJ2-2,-,TGTGCCAGCAGTGTAAAAGCGGAGGACGCGAACACCGGGGAGCTGTTTTTT,CASSVKAEDANTGELFF
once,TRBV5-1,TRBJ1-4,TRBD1,TGCGCCAGCAGCCCGGGACAGGGGGCCGCTAATGAAAAACTGTTTTTT,CASSPGQGAANEKLFF
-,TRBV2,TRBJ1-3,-,TGTGCCAGCGGAGGGTTCGGAAACACCATATATTTT,CASGGFGNTIYF
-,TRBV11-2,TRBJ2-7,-,TGTGCCAGCAGTCCCCTTAAGCGGACGGAGCCCTACGAGCAGTACTTC,CASSPLKRTEPYEQYF
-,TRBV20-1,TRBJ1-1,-,TGCAGCCGACATGTGGGCACTGAAGCTTTCTTT,CSRHVGTEAFF
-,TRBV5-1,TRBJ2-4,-,TGCGCCAGCAGCCTGGACGCGACAGCCCTGAACTTC,CASSLDATALNF
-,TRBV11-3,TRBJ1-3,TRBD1,TGTGCCAGCGGACAGGGTTCTGGAAACACCATATATTTT,CASGQGSGNTIYF
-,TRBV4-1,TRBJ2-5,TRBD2,TGCGCCAGCAGCCTCCGGGGGGGCGGAGAGACCCAGTACTTC,CASSLRGGGETQYF
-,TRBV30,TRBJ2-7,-,TGTGCCTGGAGTGTAGGGCGGGTAGTCGAGCAGTACTTC,CAWSVGRVVEQYF
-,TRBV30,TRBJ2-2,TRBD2,TGTGCCTGGAGTACCCCTAGGACTAGCGGGTGGACGAACACCGGGGAGCTGTTTTTT,CAWSTPRTSGWTNTGELFF
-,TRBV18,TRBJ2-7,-,TGTGCCAGCTCACGTAGTCTCGACTCCTACGAGCAGTACTTC,CASSRSLDSYEQYF
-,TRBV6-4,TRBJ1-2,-,TGTGCCAGCAGTAGGGGATTTAACTATGGCTACACCTTC,CASSRGFNYGYTF
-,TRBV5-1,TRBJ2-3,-,TGCGCCAGCAGCTTGGGTCTCGTGTGGAAGACTAGCACAGATACGCAGTATTTT,CASSLGLVWKTSTDTQYF
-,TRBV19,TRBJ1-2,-,TGTGCCAGTAGTCGGCTAGGGGATGGGAGGGGCTACACCTTC,CASSRLGDGRGYTF
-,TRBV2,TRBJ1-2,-,TGTGCCAGCACTGAGGAGAACTATGGCTACACCTTC,CASTEENYGYTF
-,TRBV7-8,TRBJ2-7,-,TGTGCCAGCAGCTTAGGGGCAGGGGTTTTGGGGGAGCAGTACTTC,CASSLGAGVLGEQYF
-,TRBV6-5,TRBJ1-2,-,TGTGCCAGCAGTTACTCGGCCGCCGGGGATGGCTACACCTTC,CASSYSAAGDGYTF
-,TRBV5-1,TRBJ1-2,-,TGCGCCAGCAGCTTGGAGCCCAACTATGGCTACACCTTC,CASSLEPNYGYTF
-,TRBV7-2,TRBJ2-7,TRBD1,TGTGCCAGCAGCTCCAGGACAGGAAGCGAGCAGTACTTC,CASSSRTGSEQYF
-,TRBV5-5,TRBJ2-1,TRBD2,TGTGCCAGCAGCTTGGAAAGCGGGGGGGCCTACAATGAGCAGTTCTTC,CASSLESGGAYNEQFF
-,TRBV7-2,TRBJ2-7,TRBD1,TGTGCCAGCAGCCCCCGAGCGTTACAGGGGGTCTACGAGCAGTACTTC,CASSPRALQGVYEQYF
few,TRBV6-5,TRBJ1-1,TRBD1,TGTGCCAGCAGTCCACTGACAGGGATGAACACTGAAGCTTTCTTT,CASSPLTGMNTEAFF
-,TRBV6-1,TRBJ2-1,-,TGTGCCAGCAGTGAAGCGGGGGGGCACAATGAGCAGTTCTTC,CASSEAGGHNEQFF
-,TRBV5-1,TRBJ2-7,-,TGCGCCAGCAGTCAGTCGAACGAGCAGTACTTC,CASSQSNEQYF
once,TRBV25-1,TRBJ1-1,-,TGTGCCAGCAGCCCCGTACGCTCGGGGGAAGCTTTCTTT,CASSPVRSGEAFF
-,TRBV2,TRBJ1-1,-,TGTGCCAGCAGTGCCATTCGGCAGGGAAGTACTGAAGCTTTCTTT,CASSAIRQGSTEAFF
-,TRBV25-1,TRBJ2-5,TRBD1,TGTGCCAGCAGTGAGAAAATTCGGACAGGCGGGGAGACCCAGTACTTC,CASSEKIRTGGETQYF
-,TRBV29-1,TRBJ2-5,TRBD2,TGCAGCGCAACGGGGGGGGTCCAAGAGACCCAGTACTTC,CSATGGVQETQYF
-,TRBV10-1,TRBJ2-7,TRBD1,TGCGCCAGCAGTGATAAACGCCGACAGGGGGACAGGTTATACGAGCAGTACTTC,CASSDKRRQGDRLYEQYF
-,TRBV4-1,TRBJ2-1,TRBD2,TGCGCCAGCAGCCGAGCGGGACTAATTGTCTCCTACAATGAGCAGTTCTTC,CASSRAGLIVSYNEQFF